The 15 T cell receptor beta chains below were found in one sample sequenced in a study of cytomegalovirus exposure and HLA in healthy donors. 13 Jbeta primers and 60 Vbeta primers were used for the PCR. Produced via immunoSEQ multiplex PCR; TCRdb's table is partial and in-frame only. The table shows about 52,000 clones, with roughly 53% occurring only once. Source material: PBMCs. The receptors come from a human donor in good health.

V gene TRBV10-3 combines with J gene TRBJ1-2, with 9 bases that match TRBD1. The CDR3 has 13 residues. Germline trimming cut 6 bases from V and 8 bases from J; bases unmatched to any gene: 7. Germline V gives CDR1 ENHRY, CDR2 SYGVKD. The CDR3 here is CAIRGTGREGYTF. The CDR3 nucleotides are TGTGCCATCAGGGGGACAGGGAGGGAAGGCTACACCTTC.

The chain has TRBV29-1 and TRBJ2-2, with 7 nucleotides matching TRBD1. The CDR3 runs to 14 residues. The V gene's germline CDR1 is SQVTM and CDR2 ANQGSEA. Written as DNA, the CDR3 is TGCGCTGTCGGGCAGGGGGCGAACACCGGGGAGCTGTTTTTT. This encodes CAVGQGANTGELFF.

This clone was seen a single time. This CDR3 reads CAISEYSAFNQPQHF. CDR3 nucleotides: TGTGCCATCAGTGAATACTCAGCGTTCAATCAGCCCCAGCATTTT. The chain employs TRBV10-3 and TRBJ1-5; D remains ambiguous. Germline CDR1 reads ENHRY; CDR2 reads SYGVKD. The CDR3 is 15 amino acids. Trimming left V 3 bases short and J 3 bases short, with 12 bases between.

This chain uses TRBV4-3 with TRBJ2-3; the match to TRBD1 covers 10 bases. In germline, CDR1 is LGHNA, CDR2 YSLEER. V lost 3 bases and J lost 6; bases outside the gene matches: 12. The CDR3 length is 17 residues. CDR3 residues: CASSQLGTGDLEDTQYF. The CDR3 DNA reads as TGCGCCAGCAGCCAGCTCGGGACAGGGGATTTAGAGGATACGCAGTATTTT.

The chain's CDR3 is CASSQVKVQGAYGYTF. For the CDR3, the DNA is TGCGCCAGCAGCCAAGTCAAGGTACAGGGGGCGTATGGCTACACCTTC. The gene calls are TRBV4-1 and TRBJ1-2, with 9 bases fitting TRBD1. The J segment lost 5 bases and the V segment lost 1 base, leaving 8 bases of the junction unmatched. The CDR3 covers 16 residues. In germline, CDR1 is MGHRA, CDR2 YSYEKL.

The chain combines TRBV19 with TRBJ2-7; D remains ambiguous. The CDR3 contains 11 residues. From germline, CDR1 is LNHDA and CDR2 SQIVND (reference sequence). The germline V and J ends were trimmed by 3 bases and 6 bases, with 6 bases remaining between them. The CDR3 loop is CASSISVEQYF. CDR3 DNA: TGTGCCAGTAGTATTTCAGTCGAGCAGTACTTC.

This chain connects TRBV11-3 to TRBJ2-5; 7 nucleotides line up with TRBD1. The germline V gene has CDR1 SGHNT and CDR2 YENEEA. Trimming at V came to 4 bases and at J to 1 base, leaving 15 bases not matched to a gene. The CDR3 is made up of 18 amino acids. The CDR3 nucleotides read TGTGCCAGCAGCTATGCTTCGACAGGGATCCCGAGCCAAGAGACCCAGTACTTC. This sequence encodes CASSYASTGIPSQETQYF.

This clone was counted between two and nine times. The chain recombines TRBV12-5 with TRBJ2-3; 10 bases line up with TRBD2. CDR1 and CDR2 from the germline V gene are LGHNT and FRNRAP. The trim removed 4 bases at V and 0 bases at J, leaving 7 bases unmatched. CDR3 length equals 17 residues. The CDR3 DNA sequence: TGTGCTAGTGGTTCCTTCCCAGCGGGGGGGAGCACAGATACGCAGTATTTT. This codes for CASGSFPAGGSTDTQYF.

The chain recombines TRBV6-5 with TRBJ1-2; D gene ambiguous. Germline CDR1 MNHEY, CDR2 SVGAGI. The CDR3 contains 15 residues. The V end was cut by 5 bases, the J end by 7 bases, with 20 bases between. The CDR3 protein is CASSPVGFPRLGYTF. CDR3 bases: TGTGCCAGCAGTCCTGTAGGATTTCCACGACTTGGCTACACCTTC.

Regarding this clone: The junction and the germline gene differ at one end; a read error may be behind it. The CDR3 region has the DNA TGCGCCAGCAGCCAAGATGAGACAGGCGCCTATGGCTACACTTTC. Amino acid sequence: CASSQDETGAYGYTF. This rearrangement joins TRBV4-3 to TRBJ1-2; possibly TRBD1 for D (6 bases). This CDR3 has 15 amino acids. CDR1 is LGHNA, CDR2 YSLEER, per germline.

This clone turned up a few times. The J gene is TRBJ2-3, the V gene TRBV7-9, with 8 bases that match TRBD2. Germline assignment: CDR1 SEHNR and CDR2 FQNEAQ (reference sequence). V shed 5 bases, J shed 2 bases, and the junction held 6 bases outside the gene matches. This CDR3 is built from 15 residues. The CDR3 sequence is CASSMGGGHTDTQYF. The CDR3 bases are TGTGCCAGCAGCATGGGCGGGGGGCACACAGATACGCAGTATTTT.

The chain couples TRBV21-1 to TRBJ2-7; TRBD2, as called in the table, went unchecked against the DNA. TRBV21-1 is termed a pseudogene. This CDR3 is built from 12 residues. CDR3 sequence (DNA): TGTGCGGATAGCGGGGAATACTACGAGCAGTACTTC. Translated, it gives CADSGEYYEQYF.

This clone was found a few times. The CDR3 bases are TGTGCCACCAGCAGGTCCAGCGGGGCTCCCCAAGGTACGCAGTATTTT. Protein product: CATSRSSGAPQGTQYF. This chain connects TRBV15 to TRBJ2-3; 7 positions agree with TRBD2. The CDR3 length is 16 residues. V trimming: 3 bases; J trimming: 8 bases; junction bases outside the gene matches: 14. CDR1 is LNHNV, CDR2 YYDKDF, per germline (reference sequence).

The V call is TRBV7-2, the J call TRBJ2-3, with 11 nucleotides matching TRBD1. The V and J ends lost 7 bases and 4 bases, in that order; junction bases with no gene match: 7. The CDR3 covers 15 residues. The germline V gene encodes CDR1 SGHTA and CDR2 FQGNSA. The CDR3 DNA reads TGTGCCAGCACCCTGTGGGGACAGGGGGCAGATACGCAGTATTTT. Encoded protein: CASTLWGQGADTQYF.

The rearrangement links TRBV19 to TRBJ1-1; possibly TRBD1 for D (6 bases). The CDR3 sequence is 15 residues long. The germline V gene has CDR1 LNHDA and CDR2 SQIVND (reference sequence). Deletions cut 7 bases from V and 1 base from J, with 16 bases between. The CDR3 sequence: CASTRGPGGNTEAFF. The CDR3 DNA reads TGTGCCAGTACCAGGGGTCCTGGGGGGAACACTGAAGCTTTCTTT.